A single sample gave rise to the 21 T cell receptor beta chains below, sequenced in a study of T cells in Graves' hyperthyroidism and ophthalmopathy. RNA transcripts were the template for amplifying TCR beta CDR3 regions. The primer set for the first-round RT-PCR of the TCR CDR3 was HTBI. MiXCR was run by TCRdb on the multiplex PCR reads, yielding one entry per CDR3 protein. This table holds around 400,000 distinct CDR3 sequences, less than 15% found once. The sequencing sample was made of blood. These receptors all come from a woman between 18 and 29 years old with Graves' hyperthyroidism.

As concerns this clonotype: The CDR3 does not close with the conserved phenylalanine or tryptophan, likely indicating a read error. The CDR3 bases are TGTGCCAGCGCTTATATGAGGTCATCTGGGATCAATGAGCAGTTCCTC. Protein product: CASAYMRSSGINEQFL. The rearrangement links TRBV6-1 to TRBJ2-1; D is ambiguous. CDR3 size: 16 residues. Germline V gene lookup returns CDR1 MNHNS and CDR2 SASEGT. The ends were cut back, 8 bases at V and 6 bases at J, with 23 bases in the middle.

The chain links TRBV19 to TRBJ2-6; D is undetermined. V lost 0 bases to trimming and J lost 0 bases, with 15 bases between them. Germline CDR1 reads LNHDA; CDR2 reads SQIVND (reference sequence). The CDR3 consists of 19 residues. The chain's CDR3 is CASSIDPASRTSGANVLTF. CDR3 bases: TGTGCCAGTAGTATAGATCCGGCATCGAGGACCTCTGGGGCCAACGTCCTGACTTTC.

Many counts were recorded for this clonotype. V and J are TRBV20-1 and TRBJ2-7; D may be TRBD1 or TRBD2 (5 bases each). Germline CDR1 reads DFQATT; CDR2 reads SNEGSKA (reference sequence). The V end was cut by 3 bases, the J end by 6 bases, with 27 bases between. The CDR3 contains 17 residues. The CDR3 spells CSARDRDPQATTSEQYF. The CDR3 DNA is TGCAGTGCTAGGGACCGGGACCCACAGGCAACTACTAGCGAGCAGTACTTC.

This clonotype was recorded many times. The rearrangement joins TRBV2 to TRBJ2-7, with 7 nucleotides matching TRBD2. This CDR3 comprises 16 residues. Losses at the gene ends were 7 bases for V and 3 bases for J; bases not matched to a gene: 15. Germline assignment: CDR1 SNHLY and CDR2 FYNNEI. Written as DNA, the CDR3 is TGTGCCAGCACCGAGAGCCTCGCGACTAGCAGCTACGAGCAGTACTTC. Translating it yields CASTESLATSSYEQYF. Drawing the rest from reference TRBV2 and TRBJ2-7, the complete variable domain is EPEVTQTPSHQVTQMGQEVILRCVPISNHLYFYWYRQILGQKVEFLVSFYNNEISEKSEIFDDQFSVERPDGSNFTLKIRSTKLEDSAMYFCASTESLATSSYEQYFGPGTRLTVT.

This clonotype appeared a few times. The gene calls are TRBV5-4 and TRBJ1-2; 12 bases map to TRBD1. There are 16 residues in the CDR3. Trimming took 2 bases from V and 6 from J; bases not matched to a gene: 8. Germline V gives CDR1 SGHNT, CDR2 YYREEE (reference sequence). CDR3 nucleotides: TGTGCCAGCAGCTTTTACCCGGGACAGGGGGCGCATGGCTACACCTTC. Translated, it gives CASSFYPGQGAHGYTF. Drawing the rest from reference TRBV5-4 and TRBJ1-2, the complete variable domain is ETGVTQSPTHLIKTRGQQVTLRCSSQSGHNTVSWYQQALGQGPQFIFQYYREEENGRGNFPPRFSGLQFPNYSSELNVNALELDDSALYLCASSFYPGQGAHGYTFGSGTRLTVV.

This clonotype came up a few times. V and J are TRBV20-1 and TRBJ1-4; 9 bases agree with TRBD1. Germline loops: CDR1 DFQATT, CDR2 SNEGSKA (reference sequence). This CDR3 contains 14 residues. V was pared by 5 bases and J by 6 bases, with 7 bases of the junction left unmatched. The CDR3 DNA reads TGCAGTGCTTTCCGGACAGGGGTTTATGAAAAACTGTTTTTT. It specifies CSAFRTGVYEKLFF.

This clonotype was seen ten or more times. This chain joins TRBV7-8 and TRBJ1-1; 7 bases agree with TRBD1. This CDR3 is built from 16 residues. Germline-derived CDR1 and CDR2 are SGHVS and FQNEAQ. Trimming removed 3 bases from V and 0 bases from J; junction bases left unmatched: 7. The CDR3 DNA is TGTGCCAGCAGCTTCACACTACAGGGGATGAACACTGAAGCTTTCTTT. This sequence encodes CASSFTLQGMNTEAFF. The full variable domain, with the rest looked up from reference TRBV7-8 and TRBJ1-1, is GAGVSQSPRYKVAKRGQDVALRCDPISGHVSLFWYQQALGQGPEFLTYFQNEAQLDKSGLPSDRFFAERPEGSVSTLKIQRTQQEDSAVYLCASSFTLQGMNTEAFFGQGTRLTVV.

As for this clonotype: This sequence may be a read error, since a much larger clone differs from it by one base. The rearrangement joins TRBV28 to TRBJ2-2; D not certain. Germline loops: CDR1 MDHEN, CDR2 SYDVKM. V lost 5 bases to trimming and J lost 0 bases, with 25 bases between them. The CDR3 runs to 20 residues. CDR3 bases: TGTGCCAGCAGTGATTTGACGGTCGTTGGCAGTGAGACGAACACCGGGGAGCTGTTTTTT. Translation: CASSDLTVVGSETNTGELFF. Full variable domain (outside the CDR3, taken from reference TRBV28 and TRBJ2-2): DVKVTQSSRYLVKRTGEKVFLECVQDMDHENMFWYRQDPGLGLRLIYFSYDVKMKEKGDIPEGYSVSREKKERFSLILESASTNQTSMYLCASSDLTVVGSETNTGELFFGEGSRLTVL.

The CDR3 spells CASTGQWTADSKNQPQHF. The CDR3 nucleotides are TGTGCCAGCACCGGTCAGTGGACGGCCGACTCGAAAAATCAGCCCCAGCATTTT. V usage is TRBV28 and J usage is TRBJ1-5; D is undetermined. The V end was cut by 7 bases, the J end by 4 bases, with 26 bases between. The CDR3 runs 18 residues. CDR1 and CDR2 (germline): MDHEN, SYDVKM.

There are many counts of this clonotype. This rearrangement joins TRBV7-2 to TRBJ2-3; maybe TRBD1 (6 bases). Germline-derived CDR1 and CDR2 are SGHTA and FQGNSA. The ends were cut back, 5 bases at V and 0 bases at J, with 12 bases in the middle. This CDR3 contains 15 residues. The CDR3 protein is CASSRDKPSTDTQYF. Written as DNA, the CDR3 is TGTGCCAGCAGCCGGGACAAGCCTAGCACAGATACGCAGTATTTT. The whole variable domain, filled in from reference TRBV7-2 and TRBJ2-3, reads GAGVSQSPSNKVTEKGKDVELRCDPISGHTALYWYRQSLGQGLEFLIYFQGNSAPDKSGLPSDRFSAERTGGSVSTLTIQRTQQEDSAVYLCASSRDKPSTDTQYFGPGTRLTVL.

Many counts were recorded for this clonotype. This sequence joins TRBV7-8 and TRBJ2-5, with unresolved D. CDR1 and CDR2 from the germline V gene are SGHVS and FQNEAQ. V lost 4 bases and J lost 4, with 22 bases in between. The CDR3 sequence is 17 residues long. CDR3 residues: CASSSKRLARMGETQYF. CDR3 in DNA: TGTGCCAGCAGCTCCAAACGACTGGCAAGGATGGGAGAGACCCAGTACTTC.

This clonotype was counted at least ten times. The V call is TRBV29-1, the J call TRBJ1-4, with TRBD1 identical over 10 bases. In germline, CDR1 is SQVTM, CDR2 ANQGSEA. The CDR3 spans 12 residues. J lost 7 bases, V lost 6 bases, and 2 bases had no gene match. This CDR3 reads CSVRDRGEKLFF. CDR3 bases: TGCAGCGTCCGGGACAGGGGTGAAAAACTGTTTTTT.

This clonotype appeared many times. V is TRBV10-3 and J is TRBJ2-3; 16 bases line up with TRBD2. The germline gives CDR1 ENHRY, CDR2 SYGVKD. The CDR3 runs to 16 residues. After removal of 10 bases from V and 1 base from J, the junction contained 5 bases not matched to a gene. Here the CDR3 DNA reads TGTGCCACCAAGGGACTAGCGGGGGGGGGCACAGATACGCAGTATTTT. It yields the protein CATKGLAGGGTDTQYF.

This clonotype was seen many times. J is TRBJ1-5 and V is TRBV6-2 or TRBV6-3, with a weak D call TRBD1 (6 bases). The CDR3 is 11 amino acids. V dropped 10 bases and J dropped 6 bases, with 10 bases sitting between them. Germline values: CDR1 MNHEY, CDR2 SVGEGT. The CDR3 here is CATAQGQPQHF. The CDR3 DNA is TGTGCCACCGCACAGGGTCAGCCCCAGCATTTT.

Ten or more counts support this clonotype. This sequence joins TRBV6-2 or TRBV6-3 and TRBJ2-4; D possibly corresponds to TRBD1 (6 bases). Germline V CDR1 and CDR2: MNHEY, SVGEGT. Trimming shortened V by 7 bases and J by 7 bases, and 14 bases separated the two germline ends. The CDR3 spans 13 residues. In DNA form, the CDR3 reads TGTGCCAGCACCGACAACAGGGCGAACATTCAGTACTTC. It encodes CASTDNRANIQYF.

The CDR3 loop is CASSVRQGRGYTF. CDR3 bases: TGTGCCAGCAGCGTACGGCAGGGGCGCGGCTACACCTTC. The chain carries TRBV9 and TRBJ1-2; tentative D call: TRBD1 (6 bases). The germline V and J ends were trimmed by 1 base and 8 bases, with 12 bases remaining between them. CDR1 and CDR2 from the germline V gene are SGDLS and YYNGEE. This CDR3 spans 13 amino acids.

This clonotype was seen at least ten times. The chain links TRBV5-1 to TRBJ2-7, with 7 bases matching TRBD2. Germline V gives CDR1 SGHRS, CDR2 YFSETQ. V was pared by 1 base and J by 11 bases, with 9 bases of the junction left unmatched. The CDR3 is 13 residues long. The CDR3 nucleotides read TGCGCCAGCAGCTTGACGCGGGAGTACGGGGAGTACTTC. It encodes CASSLTREYGEYF.

This clonotype was detected only a few times. The CDR3: CASSRVGGTSGQETQYF. Written as DNA, the CDR3 is TGTGCCAGCAGCCGGGTGGGAGGGACTAGCGGGCAAGAGACCCAGTACTTC. The V gene is TRBV5-6, the J gene TRBJ2-5, with 12 bases matching TRBD2. The V and J ends lost 4 bases and 2 bases, in that order; junction bases with no gene match: 9. The CDR3 extends over 17 amino acids. Germline V CDR1 and CDR2: SGHDT, YYEEEE.

This clonotype was counted only a few times. A clone one base away is much larger, so this may be a read error. V is TRBV20-1 and J is TRBJ2-1; D could derive from TRBD1 or TRBD2 (5 bases each). Germline V gene data show CDR1 as DFQATT and CDR2 as SNEGSKA (reference sequence). V was trimmed by 5 bases and J by 3 bases, leaving 17 bases between them. The CDR3 sequence is 15 residues long. The CDR3 nucleotides are TGCAGTGCTGGCGACGGGACCGGAAACTACAATGAGCAGTTCTTC. Its translation: CSAGDGTGNYNEQFF.

The V gene is TRBV7-2, the J gene TRBJ1-1, with D possibly being TRBD1 (6 bases). Trimming pared 5 bases from V and 1 base from J, leaving 14 bases between. Per the germline V gene, CDR1 is SGHTA and CDR2 is FQGNSA. There are 15 residues in the CDR3. CDR3 region: CASSPPGTRNTEAFF. The DNA for the CDR3 is TGTGCCAGCAGCCCCCCCGGGACACGGAACACTGAAGCTTTCTTT.

This clonotype was found many times. This sequence joins TRBV2 and TRBJ1-2; D may be TRBD1 (5 bases). This CDR3 is 15 amino acids long. V was clipped by 2 bases and J by 8 bases, with 18 bases between them. Per the germline V gene, CDR1 is SNHLY and CDR2 is FYNNEI. Here the CDR3 reads CASSELLTVARGYTF. Here the CDR3 DNA reads TGTGCCAGCAGTGAATTACTGACAGTGGCGAGGGGCTACACCTTC.